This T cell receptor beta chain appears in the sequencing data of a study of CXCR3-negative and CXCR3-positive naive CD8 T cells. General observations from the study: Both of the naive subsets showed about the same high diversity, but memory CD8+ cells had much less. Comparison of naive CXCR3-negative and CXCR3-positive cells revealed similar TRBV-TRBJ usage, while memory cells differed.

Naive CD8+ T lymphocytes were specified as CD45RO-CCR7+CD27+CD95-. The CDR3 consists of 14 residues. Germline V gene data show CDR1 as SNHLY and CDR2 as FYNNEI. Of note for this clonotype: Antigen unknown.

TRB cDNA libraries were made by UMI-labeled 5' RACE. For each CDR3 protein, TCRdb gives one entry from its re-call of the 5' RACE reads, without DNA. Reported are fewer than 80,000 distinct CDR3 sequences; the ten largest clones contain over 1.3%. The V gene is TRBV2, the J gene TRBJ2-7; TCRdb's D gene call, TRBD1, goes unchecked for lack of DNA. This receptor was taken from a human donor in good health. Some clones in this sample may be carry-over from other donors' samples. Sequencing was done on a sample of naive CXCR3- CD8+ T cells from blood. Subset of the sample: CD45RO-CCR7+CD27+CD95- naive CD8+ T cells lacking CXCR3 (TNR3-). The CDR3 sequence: CARGGTGAAYEQYF. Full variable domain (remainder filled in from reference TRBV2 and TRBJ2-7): EPEVTQTPSHQVTQMGQEVILRCVPISNHLYFYWYRQILGQKVEFLVSFYNNEISEKSEIFDDQFSVERPDGSNFTLKIRSTKLEDSAMYFCARGGTGAAYEQYFGPGTRLTVT.